This T cell receptor (beta chain) derives from a study of memory CD4+ T cells and cytomegalovirus serostatus. Study processing details: After removing out-of-frame reads, 2 million to 2.5 million distinct TCRbeta sequences remained. Method: immunoSEQ multiplex PCR; TCRdb's copy keeps in-frame clones and lacks some. The V and J calls and clone size were taken over from that table, and D and trimming were inferred from the DNA. The data show over 50,000 clones, with approximately 78% seen just once and roughly 0.88% held by the top ten. Study results and caveats: The CMV-associated TCR signature appears largely within the CD4+ memory repertoire.

Single viable CD3+CD4+CD8-CD45RO+ cells were sorted as the memory CD4+ T cells. CMV serostatus came from serum IgG against pp150, pp28, p38, p52. Germline V gives CDR1 LNHDA, CDR2 SQIVND (reference sequence). There are 16 residues in the CDR3. The V gene lost 1 base and the J gene lost 4 bases, with 15 bases spanning the gap. As for this clone: What it binds is unknown.

This receptor was taken from an adult in good health and CMV-seronegative. Source material: memory CD4+ T cells from blood. J is TRBJ2-3 and V is TRBV19; D possibly corresponds to TRBD2 (7 bases). As DNA, the CDR3 is TGTGCCAGTAGTATAGGCCCGGGGGGCGCCTCAGATACGCAGTATTTT. Translation gives CASSIGPGGASDTQYF.